A single T cell receptor (beta chain) is shown here with its context. Its antigen is undetermined. These data are taken from a study of T cells after yellow fever vaccination. Study-level information: SMART-Seq v4 Ultra Low Input served to prepare low-cell-number fractions. Study-wide results and limits: Weaker, the secondary response had a peak occurring faster, on day 5 versus 15. Abundant clonotypes from the bulk population could contaminate FACS-sorted repertoires. Re-detected after boosting: most primary clones, 96% of CD4 and roughly 88% of CD8.

The CDR3 spans 15 residues. Germline V gene data show CDR1 as SGHRS and CDR2 as YFSETQ. V lost 0 bases and J lost 5, with 12 bases in between. TCRdb ran MiXCR on the 5' RACE reads and lists one entry per CDR3 protein. This sample has 150,000 to 200,000 distinct CDR3 sequences, with 11% found just once. This specimen was CD8+ T cells sorted from PBMCs, taken 15 days after the yellow fever booster vaccination. The source of this sequence is a man aged 18-30 years who received the YFV17D yellow fever vaccine. V gene TRBV5-1 combines with J gene TRBJ2-1; no definite D call. The CDR3 sequence is CASSLGSWVDNEQFF. CDR3 in DNA: TGCGCCAGCAGCTTGGGTAGCTGGGTTGACAATGAGCAGTTCTTC.